This T cell receptor (beta chain) appears in the sequencing data of a study of blood T cells in healthy people across ages. Study details: About one barcoded beta molecule was captured per two T cells (by template switching).

Only a few counts were recorded for this clonotype. A sample-barcoded 5' primer and a J-beta primer mix were used in a second PCR of roughly 7 to 11 cycles. Each CDR3 protein is one row after TCRdb ran MiXCR on the 5' RACE reads. The sample has around 1,000,000 distinct CDR3 sequences, around 25% seen once. Total RNA, at least 6 micrograms per sample, was extracted from PBMCs. The data also belong to a second study, concerning T cells of mothers and their children. That work adds: Thymic selection molds TCR recombination output in much the same way for related pairs as for unrelated pairs. Overlap in related mother-child pairs always slightly exceeded unrelated pairs, never significantly.

Sample: blood. The source of this sequence is a girl aged 2-10 years in good health.

The CDR3 loop reads CSARKTGTGATLAKNIQYF. CDR3 nucleotides: TGCAGTGCGAGAAAAACGGGAACCGGTGCTACTCTAGCCAAAAACATTCAGTACTTC. V usage is TRBV20-1 and J usage is TRBJ2-4, with D maybe TRBD2 (5 bases). V was clipped by 6 bases and J by 0 bases, with 27 bases between them. The CDR3 extends over 19 amino acids. Germline values: CDR1 DFQATT, CDR2 SNEGSKA (reference sequence).